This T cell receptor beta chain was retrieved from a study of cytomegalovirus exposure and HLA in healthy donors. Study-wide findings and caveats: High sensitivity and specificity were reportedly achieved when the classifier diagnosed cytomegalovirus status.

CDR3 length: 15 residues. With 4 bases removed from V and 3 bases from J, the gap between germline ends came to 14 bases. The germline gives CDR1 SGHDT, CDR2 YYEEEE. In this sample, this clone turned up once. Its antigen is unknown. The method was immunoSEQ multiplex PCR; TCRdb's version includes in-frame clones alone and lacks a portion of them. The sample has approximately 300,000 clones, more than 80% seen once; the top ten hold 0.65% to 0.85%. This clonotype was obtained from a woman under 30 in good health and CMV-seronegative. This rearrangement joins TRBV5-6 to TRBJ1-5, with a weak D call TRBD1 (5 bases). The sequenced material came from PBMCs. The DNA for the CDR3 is TGTGCCAGCAGCCCCGGTACGGGGGTCAATCAGCCCCAGCATTTT. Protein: CASSPGTGVNQPQHF.